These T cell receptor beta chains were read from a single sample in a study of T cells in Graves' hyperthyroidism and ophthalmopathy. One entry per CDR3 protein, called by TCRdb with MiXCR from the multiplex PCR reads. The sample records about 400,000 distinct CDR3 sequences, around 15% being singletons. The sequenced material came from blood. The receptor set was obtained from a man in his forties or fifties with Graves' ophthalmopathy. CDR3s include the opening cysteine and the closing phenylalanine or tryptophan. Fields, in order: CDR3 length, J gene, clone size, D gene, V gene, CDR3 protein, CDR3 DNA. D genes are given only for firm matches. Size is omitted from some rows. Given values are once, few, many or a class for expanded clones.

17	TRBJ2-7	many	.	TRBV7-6	CASSLARGGSYMSEQYF	TGTGCCAGCAGCTTAGCAAGGGGGGGATCCTACATGAGCGAGCAGTACTTC
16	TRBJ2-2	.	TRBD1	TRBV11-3	CASSLVRTGRVGELFF	TGTGCCAGCAGCTTAGTAAGGACAGGGCGCGTCGGGGAGCTGTTTTTT
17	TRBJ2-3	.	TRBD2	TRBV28	CASSLSAGGLGTDTQYF	TGTGCCAGCAGTTTATCGGCGGGAGGGTTGGGTACAGATACGCAGTATTTT
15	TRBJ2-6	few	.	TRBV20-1	CSARSISSGANVLTF	TGCAGTGCTAGGTCCATCTCCTCTGGGGCCAACGTCCTGACTTTC
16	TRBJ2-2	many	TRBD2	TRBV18	CASAVTSGSDTGELFF	TGTGCCAGCGCCGTGACTAGCGGGAGTGACACCGGGGAGCTGTTTTTT
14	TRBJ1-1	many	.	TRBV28	CASSNTDRNTEAFF	TGTGCCAGTTCCAATACGGACAGGAACACTGAAGCTTTCTTT
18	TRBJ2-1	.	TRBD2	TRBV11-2	CASSLGLAGGPDYNEQFF	TGTGCCAGCAGCCTGGGACTAGCGGGAGGGCCTGATTACAATGAGCAGTTCTTC
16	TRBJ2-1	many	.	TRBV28	CASHRGPGTPYNEQFF	TGTGCCAGCCACCGAGGGCCGGGAACCCCCTACAATGAGCAGTTCTTC
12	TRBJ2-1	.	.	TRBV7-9	CASSFSANEQFF	TGTGCCAGCAGCTTTAGCGCCAATGAGCAGTTCTTC
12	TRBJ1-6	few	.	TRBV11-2	CASSLSDSPLHF	TGTGCCAGCAGCTTATCGGATTCACCCCTCCACTTT
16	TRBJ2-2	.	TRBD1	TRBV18	CASSQTGTGSTGELFF	TGTGCCAGCTCACAAACCGGGACAGGGAGCACCGGGGAGCTGTTTTTT
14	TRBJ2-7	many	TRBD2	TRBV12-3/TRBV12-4	CASSQLAGPYEQYF	TGTGCCAGCAGCCAACTAGCGGGACCCTACGAGCAGTACTTC
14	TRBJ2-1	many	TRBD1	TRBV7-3	CASSQDRGWNEQFF	TGTGCCAGCAGCCAGGACAGGGGCTGGAATGAGCAGTTCTTC
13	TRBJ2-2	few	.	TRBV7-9	CASQEVVSGELFF	TGTGCCAGCCAGGAGGTAGTAAGCGGGGAGCTGTTTTTT
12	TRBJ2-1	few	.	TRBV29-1	CSVPGVGDEQFF	TGCAGCGTTCCAGGGGTAGGCGATGAGCAGTTCTTC
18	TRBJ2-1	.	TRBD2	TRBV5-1	CASSPGLAGGSYNNEQFF	TGCGCCAGCAGCCCAGGACTAGCGGGAGGAAGTTACAACAATGAGCAGTTCTTC
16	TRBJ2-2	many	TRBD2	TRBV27	CASSFLLAGGSGELFF	TGTGCCAGCAGTTTTTTACTAGCGGGAGGATCCGGGGAGCTGTTTTTT
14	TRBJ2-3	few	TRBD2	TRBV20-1	CSAQREMGTDTQYF	TGCAGTGCTCAGCGGGAGATGGGCACAGATACGCAGTATTTT
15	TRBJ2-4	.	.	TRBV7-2	CASSFELRAKNIQYF	TGTGCCAGCAGCTTCGAGCTACGAGCCAAAAACATTCAGTACTTC
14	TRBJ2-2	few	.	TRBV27	CASMGRVNTGELFF	TGTGCCAGCATGGGCCGAGTCAACACCGGGGAGCTGTTTTTT
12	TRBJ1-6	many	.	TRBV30	CAWSVVNSPLHF	TGTGCCTGGAGTGTCGTTAATTCACCCCTCCACTTT
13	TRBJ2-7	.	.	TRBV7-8	CASSLSTRYEQYF	TGTGCCAGCAGCTTGTCAACCCGCTACGAGCAGTACTTC
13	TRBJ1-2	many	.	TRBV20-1	CSAPSYLGDGYTF	TGCAGTGCCCCTAGTTACTTAGGGGACGGCTACACCTTC
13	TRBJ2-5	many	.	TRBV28	CASNPQVGETQYF	TGTGCCAGCAACCCACAGGTCGGAGAGACCCAGTACTTC
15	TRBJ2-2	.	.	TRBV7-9	CASSPKLGNTGELFF	TGTGCCAGCAGCCCGAAACTAGGGAACACCGGGGAGCTGTTTTTT
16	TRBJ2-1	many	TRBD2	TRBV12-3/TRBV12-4	CASSGGGRAIYNEQFF	TGTGCCAGCAGTGGGGGAGGGAGGGCCATTTACAATGAGCAGTTCTTC
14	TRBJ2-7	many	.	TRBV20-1	CSARAVPGTHEQYF	TGCAGTGCTAGAGCCGTTCCGGGAACCCACGAGCAGTACTTC
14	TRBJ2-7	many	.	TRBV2	CASRGGTTPLEQYF	TGTGCCAGCAGGGGCGGGACGACTCCGCTGGAGCAGTACTTC
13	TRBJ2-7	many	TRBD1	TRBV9	CASSVGQGTEQYF	TGTGCCAGCAGCGTAGGACAGGGGACGGAGCAGTACTTC
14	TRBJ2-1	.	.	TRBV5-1	CASSLVESYNEQFF	TGCGCCAGCAGCTTGGTGGAATCCTACAATGAGCAGTTCTTC
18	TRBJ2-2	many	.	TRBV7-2	CASSLAHFGGWNTGELFF	TGTGCCAGCAGCTTAGCGCACTTCGGAGGTTGGAACACCGGGGAGCTGTTTTTT